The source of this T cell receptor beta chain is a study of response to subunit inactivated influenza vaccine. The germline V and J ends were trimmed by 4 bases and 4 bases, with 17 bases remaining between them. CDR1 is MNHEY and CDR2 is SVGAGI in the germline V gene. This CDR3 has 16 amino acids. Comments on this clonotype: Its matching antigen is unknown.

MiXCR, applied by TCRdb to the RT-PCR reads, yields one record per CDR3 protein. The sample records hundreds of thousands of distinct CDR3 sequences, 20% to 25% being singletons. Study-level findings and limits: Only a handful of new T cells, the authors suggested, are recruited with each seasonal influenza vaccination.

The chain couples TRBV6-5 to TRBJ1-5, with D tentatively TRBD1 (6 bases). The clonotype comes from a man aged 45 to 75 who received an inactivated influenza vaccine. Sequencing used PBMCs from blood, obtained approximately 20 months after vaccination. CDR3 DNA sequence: TGTGCCAGCAGTTCCGGGACACGAGCAGGGAATCAGCCCCAGCATTTT. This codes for CASSSGTRAGNQPQHF.